The 18 T cell receptor beta chains presented below share a single source sample, sequenced in a study of shared clonotypes between healthy human individuals. The assay was immunoSEQ multiplex PCR, and TCRdb's table has in-frame clones only and misses some. The sample records over a million clones, around four fifths being singletons. Sequenced sample: memory CD4+ T cells sorted from blood. Regarding subset: CD45RA-negative fraction. Receptor source: a man between 18 and 35 years old in good health.

V usage is TRBV6-5 and J usage is TRBJ1-4, with D possibly being TRBD1 (5 bases). CDR1 and CDR2 (germline): MNHEY, SVGAGI. The CDR3 consists of 13 residues. Trimming removed 9 bases from V and 3 bases from J, with 11 bases in between. The CDR3: CASRQQPNEKLFF. CDR3 nucleotides: TGTGCCAGTCGACAGCAGCCTAATGAAAAACTGTTTTTT.

This clone showed up just a few times. The chain joins TRBV5-8 to TRBJ2-1; D is possibly TRBD2 (6 bases). CDR3 length: 15 amino acids. The V and J ends lost 5 bases and 0 bases respectively, with 12 bases between them. Germline V gene data show CDR1 as SGHTS and CDR2 as YDEGEE. The CDR3 DNA is TGTGCCAGCAGAATTGGAGGGAGCTCCTACAATGAGCAGTTCTTC. This codes for CASRIGGSSYNEQFF.

This chain links TRBV5-1 with TRBJ2-7; D ambiguous. The germline V gene encodes CDR1 SGHRS and CDR2 YFSETQ. CDR3 length: 14 residues. The V end lost 0 bases, the J end lost 3 bases, and 10 bases lay between the germline ends. As DNA, the CDR3 is TGCGCCAGCAGCTTGGGTGCAGCCCTCTACGAGCAGTACTTC. Translating gives CASSLGAALYEQYF.

CDR3: CASSLGFGATQETQYF. Here the CDR3 DNA reads TGCGCCAGCAGCTTGGGATTTGGAGCGACCCAAGAGACCCAGTACTTC. V gene TRBV5-1 combines with J gene TRBJ2-5; D unclear. Germline CDR1 SGHRS, CDR2 YFSETQ. The V gene lost 0 bases and the J gene lost 1 base, with 13 bases spanning the gap. The length of the CDR3 is 16 residues.

Concerning this clone itself: Other DNA variants within this sample encode the same CDR3. The J gene is TRBJ2-1, the V gene TRBV7-9, with a tentative D call TRBD2 (5 bases). Trimming took off 3 bases at V and 2 bases at J, with 8 bases between the two ends. CDR1 is SEHNR, CDR2 FQNEAQ, per germline (reference sequence). CDR3 length: 14 residues. CDR3 residues: CASSLSGTYNEQFF. CDR3 nucleotides: TGTGCCAGCAGCTTGTCGGGGACCTACAATGAGCAGTTCTTC. The full variable domain, completed using reference TRBV7-9 and TRBJ2-1, is DTGVSQNPRHKITKRGQNVTFRCDPISEHNRLYWYRQTLGQGPEFLTYFQNEAQLEKSRLLSDRFSAERPKGSFSTLEIQRTEQGDSAMYLCASSLSGTYNEQFFGPGTRLTVL.

The gene calls are TRBV18 and TRBJ2-7, with D perhaps given as TRBD1 or TRBD2 (5 bases each). Germline V gene sequence: CDR1 KGHSH, CDR2 LQKENI. The V end lost 1 base, the J end lost 4 bases, and 11 bases lay between the germline ends. This CDR3 is 14 amino acids long. The CDR3 nucleotides are TGTGCCAGCTCACCACAGGGAGAGGGGTACGAGCAGTACTTC. This sequence encodes CASSPQGEGYEQYF. Filled out from reference TRBV18 and TRBJ2-7, the complete variable domain reads NAGVMQNPRHLVRRRGQEARLRCSPMKGHSHVYWYRQLPEEGLKFMVYLQKENIIDESGMPKERFSAEFPKEGPSILRIQQVVRGDSAAYFCASSPQGEGYEQYFGPGTRLTVT.

J is TRBJ2-7 and V is TRBV7-8, with D tentatively TRBD1 or TRBD2 (6 bases each). The CDR3 totals 14 residues. Trimming left V 4 bases short and J 5 bases short, with 15 bases between. Germline values: CDR1 SGHVS, CDR2 FQNEAQ. CDR3 DNA sequence: TGTGCCAGCAGCTCCCGTCCGGGGGCTGACGAGCAGTACTTC. Protein: CASSSRPGADEQYF.

The chain recombines TRBV6-6 with TRBJ2-3; D ambiguous. The CDR3 consists of 14 residues. CDR1 and CDR2 from the germline V gene are MNHNY and SVGAGI (reference sequence). Trimming removed 10 bases at V and 3 bases at J, with 17 bases between. DNA of the CDR3: TGTGCCACCGTCATCCCTGGAGCGACAGATACGCAGTATTTT. Amino acid sequence: CATVIPGATDTQYF.

This clone showed up just once. The V and J genes are TRBV19 and TRBJ2-2; 11 positions agree with TRBD2. This CDR3 is built from 18 residues. The V gene end was trimmed by 1 base and the J gene end by 7 bases; junction bases not matched to a gene: 11. CDR1 and CDR2 (germline): LNHDA, SQIVND (reference sequence). The CDR3 spells CASSIGLAGGIRGGELFF. The CDR3 DNA sequence: TGTGCCAGTAGTATAGGTCTAGCGGGAGGCATCCGGGGCGGGGAGCTGTTTTTT.

The chain joins TRBV6-5 to TRBJ2-5; TRBD2 is a possible D gene (5 bases). The end of the DNA is better explained by TRBJ2-7, so the J call may be wrong. Germline CDR1 and CDR2: MNHEY and SVGAGI. The CDR3 is 14 residues long. The CDR3 loop is CASSPYGESHEQYF. The DNA of the CDR3 is TGTGCCAGCAGCCCCTATGGGGAGTCCCACGAGCAGTACTTC.

For this clone: Additional DNA sequences in this sample encode the identical CDR3. CDR3 DNA sequence: TGTGCCAGCAGCTTGGCAGGGGTTCCCGGGGAGCTGTTTTTT. Translated: CASSLAGVPGELFF. This chain joins TRBV5-4 and TRBJ2-2; possible D gene TRBD1, 6 bases. The CDR3 extends over 14 amino acids. Trimming removed 0 bases from V and 6 bases from J, with 9 bases in between. Germline assignment: CDR1 SGHNT and CDR2 YYREEE (reference sequence).

The chain links TRBV5-4 to TRBJ2-7, with 7 bases lining up with TRBD1. The ends lost 0 bases at V and 7 bases at J; junction bases unmatched: 10. The CDR3 runs to 15 residues. CDR1 is SGHNT, CDR2 YYREEE, per germline (reference sequence). The CDR3 region has the DNA TGTGCCAGCAGCTTGGGACAGGGCCTTATGGGGGAGCAGTACTTC. Encoded protein: CASSLGQGLMGEQYF.

This chain joins TRBV7-2 and TRBJ2-7; 7 bases are a match to TRBD1. Per germline, CDR1 SGHTA and CDR2 FQGNSA. The CDR3 runs 15 residues. V was clipped by 4 bases and J by 3 bases; unmatched bases: 9. CDR3 DNA: TGTGCCAGCAGCTGGCCCGGGACAGCGAGCTACGAGCAGTACTTC. Encoded protein: CASSWPGTASYEQYF.

V and J are TRBV4-1 and TRBJ2-7; D is unresolved. V was shortened by 0 bases and J by 2 bases, with 14 bases between the two germline ends. The CDR3 is 16 amino acids. The germline V gene has CDR1 MGHRA and CDR2 YSYEKL. The CDR3 sequence is CASSQDRYTIPYEQYF. The CDR3 coding sequence is TGCGCCAGCAGCCAAGATCGGTACACCATCCCCTACGAGCAGTACTTC.

The chain joins TRBV6-1 to TRBJ1-2; D is unclear. CDR3 length: 19 amino acids. Germline assignment: CDR1 MNHNS and CDR2 SASEGT. The germline V and J ends were trimmed by 0 bases and 3 bases, with 23 bases remaining between them. CDR3 loop: CASSEAPFRFGGDYYGYTF. CDR3 bases: TGTGCCAGCAGTGAAGCCCCCTTTCGATTTGGTGGGGATTACTATGGCTACACCTTC.

The chain links TRBV11-2 to TRBJ2-2, with D perhaps TRBD1 (5 bases). The CDR3 is 14 residues long. Germline V lookup: CDR1 SGHAT, CDR2 FQNNGV. V lost 9 bases and J lost 6, with 17 bases in between. The CDR3: CASGLRAGSGELFF. The CDR3 DNA follows: TGTGCCAGTGGCCTCAGGGCAGGATCCGGGGAGCTGTTTTTT.

The CDR3 coding sequence is TGTGCCAGCAGTGAAGCGTTCAGATCTGGCACAGATACGCAGTATTTT. This encodes CASSEAFRSGTDTQYF. The chain recombines TRBV2 with TRBJ2-3; no clear D. V was clipped by 0 bases and J by 1 base, with 11 bases between them. Germline V CDR1 and CDR2: SNHLY, FYNNEI. The CDR3 loop spans 16 amino acids.

This clone was counted a single time. The rearrangement joins TRBV18 to TRBJ2-7, with a weak D call TRBD2 (6 bases). Trimming shortened V by 1 base and J by 6 bases, and 10 bases separated the two germline ends. CDR1 and CDR2 from the germline V gene are KGHSH and LQKENI. This CDR3 has 13 amino acids. In nucleotides, the CDR3 is TGTGCCAGCTCACCACGCGTGGGAGGCGAGCAGTACTTC. Protein sequence: CASSPRVGGEQYF.